This is a list of T cell receptor beta chains from one sample in a study of early T cells in non-severe SARS-CoV-2 infection. From the 5' RACE reads, TCRdb called clonotypes with MiXCR, one entry per CDR3 protein. The sample shows about 46,000 distinct CDR3 sequences, roughly 9.3% of them seen only once. Material: whole blood. All receptors come from an adult who was a healthcare worker with PCR-confirmed SARS-CoV-2 infection or an uninfected control (not recorded which). Both conserved end residues are trimmed from each CDR3. D genes are given only for firm matches.

>TRBV4-3|TRBD1|14|TRBJ1-6
ASSPRQGSYNSPLH
>TRBV10-3|TRBD2|13|TRBJ2-1
AVRSGGQGFNEQF
>TRBV24-1|-|10|TRBJ1-5
ATSQGYQPQH
>TRBV20-1|-|11|TRBJ2-3
SASPLPADTQY
>TRBV6-5|TRBD1|13|TRBJ2-5
ASGRTGWNQETQY
>TRBV2|-|11|TRBJ1-5
ASGTRSNQPQH
>TRBV7-9|TRBD1|12|TRBJ2-3
ASSLVTGADTQY
>TRBV28|TRBD2|12|TRBJ2-3
ASSPSGRRDTQY
>TRBV12-3/TRBV12-4|-|11|TRBJ2-7
ASSQTDLTEQY
>TRBV6-2/TRBV6-3|TRBD1|12|TRBJ1-1
ASRHTGTETEAF
>TRBV20-1|-|16|TRBJ1-5
SAPRPSAGESGDQPQH
>TRBV3-1|-|14|TRBJ2-1
ASSLGGRKSYNEQF
>TRBV7-2|-|13|TRBJ1-5
ASSSSGDNNQPQH
>TRBV7-6|TRBD1|11|TRBJ2-2
ASRGTVAGELF
>TRBV29-1|TRBD2|13|TRBJ2-1
SVDLKRDRRNEQF
>TRBV6-2/TRBV6-3|-|10|TRBJ2-5
ASSYPSKTQY